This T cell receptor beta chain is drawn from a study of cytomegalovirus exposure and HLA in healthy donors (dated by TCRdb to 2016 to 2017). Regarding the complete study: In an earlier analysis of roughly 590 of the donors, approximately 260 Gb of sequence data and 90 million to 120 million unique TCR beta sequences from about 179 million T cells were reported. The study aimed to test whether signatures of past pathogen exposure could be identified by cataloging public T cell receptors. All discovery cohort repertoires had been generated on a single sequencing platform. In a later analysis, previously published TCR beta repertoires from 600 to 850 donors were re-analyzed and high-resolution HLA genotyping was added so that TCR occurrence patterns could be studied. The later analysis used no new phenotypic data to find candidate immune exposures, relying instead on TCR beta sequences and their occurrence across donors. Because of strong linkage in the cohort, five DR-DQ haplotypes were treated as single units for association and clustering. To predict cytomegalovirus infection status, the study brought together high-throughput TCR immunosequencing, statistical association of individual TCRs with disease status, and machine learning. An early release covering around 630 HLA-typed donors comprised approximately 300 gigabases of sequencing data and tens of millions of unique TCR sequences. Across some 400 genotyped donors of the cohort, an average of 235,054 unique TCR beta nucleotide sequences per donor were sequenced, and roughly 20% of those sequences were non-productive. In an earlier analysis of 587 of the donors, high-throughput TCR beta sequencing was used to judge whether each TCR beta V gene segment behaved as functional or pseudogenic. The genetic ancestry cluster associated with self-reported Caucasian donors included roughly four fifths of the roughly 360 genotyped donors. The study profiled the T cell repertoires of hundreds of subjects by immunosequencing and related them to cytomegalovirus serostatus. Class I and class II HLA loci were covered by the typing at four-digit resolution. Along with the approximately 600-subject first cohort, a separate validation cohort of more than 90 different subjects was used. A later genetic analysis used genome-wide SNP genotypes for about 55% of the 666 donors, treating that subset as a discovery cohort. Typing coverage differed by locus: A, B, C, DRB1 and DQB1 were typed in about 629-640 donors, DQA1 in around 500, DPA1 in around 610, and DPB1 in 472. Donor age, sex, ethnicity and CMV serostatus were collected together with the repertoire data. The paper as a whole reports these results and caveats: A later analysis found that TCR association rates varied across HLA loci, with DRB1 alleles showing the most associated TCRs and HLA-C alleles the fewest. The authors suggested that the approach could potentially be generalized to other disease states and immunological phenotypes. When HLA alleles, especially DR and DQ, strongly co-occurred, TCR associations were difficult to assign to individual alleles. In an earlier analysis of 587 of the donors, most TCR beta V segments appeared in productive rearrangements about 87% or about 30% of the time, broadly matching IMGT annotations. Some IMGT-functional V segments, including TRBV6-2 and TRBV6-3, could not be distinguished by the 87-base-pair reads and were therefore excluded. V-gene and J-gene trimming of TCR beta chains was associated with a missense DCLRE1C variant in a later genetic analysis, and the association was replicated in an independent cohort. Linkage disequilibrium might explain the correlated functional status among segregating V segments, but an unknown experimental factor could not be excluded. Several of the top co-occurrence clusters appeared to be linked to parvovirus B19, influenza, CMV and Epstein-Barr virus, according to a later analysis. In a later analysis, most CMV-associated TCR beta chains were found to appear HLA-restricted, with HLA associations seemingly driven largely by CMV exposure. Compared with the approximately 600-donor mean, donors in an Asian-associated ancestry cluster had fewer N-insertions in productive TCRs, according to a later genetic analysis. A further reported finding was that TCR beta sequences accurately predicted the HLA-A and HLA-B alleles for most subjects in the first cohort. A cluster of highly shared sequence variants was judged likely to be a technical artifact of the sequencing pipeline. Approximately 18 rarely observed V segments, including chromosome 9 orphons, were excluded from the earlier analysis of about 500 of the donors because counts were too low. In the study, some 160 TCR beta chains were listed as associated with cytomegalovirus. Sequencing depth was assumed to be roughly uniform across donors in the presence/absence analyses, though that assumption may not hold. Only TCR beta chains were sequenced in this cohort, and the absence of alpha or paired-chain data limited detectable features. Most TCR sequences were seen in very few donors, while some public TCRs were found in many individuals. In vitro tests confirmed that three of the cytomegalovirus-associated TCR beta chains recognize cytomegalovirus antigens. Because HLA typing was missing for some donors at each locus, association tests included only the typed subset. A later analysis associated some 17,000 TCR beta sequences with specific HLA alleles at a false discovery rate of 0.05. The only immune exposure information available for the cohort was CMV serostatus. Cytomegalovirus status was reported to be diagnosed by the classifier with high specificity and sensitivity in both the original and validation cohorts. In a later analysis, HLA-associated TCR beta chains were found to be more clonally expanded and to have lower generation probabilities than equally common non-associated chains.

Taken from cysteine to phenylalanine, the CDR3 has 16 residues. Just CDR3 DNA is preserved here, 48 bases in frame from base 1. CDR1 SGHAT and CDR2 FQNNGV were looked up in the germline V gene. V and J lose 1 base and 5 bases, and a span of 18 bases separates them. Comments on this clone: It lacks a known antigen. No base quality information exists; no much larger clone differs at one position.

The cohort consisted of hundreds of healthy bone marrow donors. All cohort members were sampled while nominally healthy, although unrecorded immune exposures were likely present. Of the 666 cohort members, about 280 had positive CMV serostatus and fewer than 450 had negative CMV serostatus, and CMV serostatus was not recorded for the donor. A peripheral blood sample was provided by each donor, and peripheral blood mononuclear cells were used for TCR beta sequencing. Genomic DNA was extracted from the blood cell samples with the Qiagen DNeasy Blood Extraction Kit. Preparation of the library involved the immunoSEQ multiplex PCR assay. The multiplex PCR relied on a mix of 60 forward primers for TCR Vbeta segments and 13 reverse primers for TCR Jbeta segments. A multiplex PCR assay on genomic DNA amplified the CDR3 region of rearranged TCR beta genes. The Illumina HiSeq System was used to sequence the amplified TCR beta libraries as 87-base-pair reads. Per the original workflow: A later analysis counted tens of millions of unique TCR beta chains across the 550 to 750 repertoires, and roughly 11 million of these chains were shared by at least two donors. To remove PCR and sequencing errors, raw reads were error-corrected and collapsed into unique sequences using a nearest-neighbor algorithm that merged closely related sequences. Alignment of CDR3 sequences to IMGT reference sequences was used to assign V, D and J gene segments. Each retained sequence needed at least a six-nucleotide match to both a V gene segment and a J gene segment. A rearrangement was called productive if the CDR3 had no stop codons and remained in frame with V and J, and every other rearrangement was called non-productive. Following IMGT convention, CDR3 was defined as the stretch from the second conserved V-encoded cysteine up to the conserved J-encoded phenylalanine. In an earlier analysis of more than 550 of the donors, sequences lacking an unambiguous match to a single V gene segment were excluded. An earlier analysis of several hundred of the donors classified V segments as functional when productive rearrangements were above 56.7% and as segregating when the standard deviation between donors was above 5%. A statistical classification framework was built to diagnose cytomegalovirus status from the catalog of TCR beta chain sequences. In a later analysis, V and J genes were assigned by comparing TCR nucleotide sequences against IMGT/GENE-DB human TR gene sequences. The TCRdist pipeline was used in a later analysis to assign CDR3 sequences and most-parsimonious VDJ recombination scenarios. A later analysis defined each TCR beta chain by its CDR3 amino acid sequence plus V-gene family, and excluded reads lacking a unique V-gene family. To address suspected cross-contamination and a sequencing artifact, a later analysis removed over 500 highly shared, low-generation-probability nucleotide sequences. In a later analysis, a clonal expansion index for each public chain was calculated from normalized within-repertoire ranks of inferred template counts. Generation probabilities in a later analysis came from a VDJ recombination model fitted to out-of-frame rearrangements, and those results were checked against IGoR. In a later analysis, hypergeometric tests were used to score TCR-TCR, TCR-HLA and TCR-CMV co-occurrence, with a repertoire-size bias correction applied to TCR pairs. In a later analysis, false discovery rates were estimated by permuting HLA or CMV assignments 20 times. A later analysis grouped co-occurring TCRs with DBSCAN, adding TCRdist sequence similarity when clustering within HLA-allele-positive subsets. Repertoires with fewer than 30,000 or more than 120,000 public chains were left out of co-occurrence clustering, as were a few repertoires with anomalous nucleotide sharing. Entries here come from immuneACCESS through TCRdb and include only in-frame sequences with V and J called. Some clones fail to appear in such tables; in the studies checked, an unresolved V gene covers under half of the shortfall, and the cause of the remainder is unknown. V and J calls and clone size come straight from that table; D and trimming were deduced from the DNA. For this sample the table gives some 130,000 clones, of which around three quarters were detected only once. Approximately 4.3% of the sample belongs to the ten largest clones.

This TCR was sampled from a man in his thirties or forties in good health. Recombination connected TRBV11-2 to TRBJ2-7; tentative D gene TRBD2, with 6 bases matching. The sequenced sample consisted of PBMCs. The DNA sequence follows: TGTGCCAGCAGCTTAGTTTCTTGGGGGGTGCAGGACGAGCAGTACTTC. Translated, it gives CASSLVSWGVQDEQYF.